One and the same sample provided the 7 T cell receptor beta chains below, sequenced in a study of cytomegalovirus exposure and HLA in healthy donors. PCR employed 60 Vbeta and 13 Jbeta primers. This table comes from immunoSEQ multiplex PCR, and its TCRdb copy is limited to in-frame clones, with some not included. In the table there are approximately 240,000 clones, 70% to 85% of which are singletons. Sequences were obtained from PBMCs. Receptors originate from a woman aged 40 to 49 in good health and CMV-seronegative.

The chain is built from TRBV5-4 and TRBJ2-5, with D maybe TRBD2 (7 bases). The assigned J gene may be wrong: the sequence end matches TRBJ2-7 better. Germline values: CDR1 SGHNT, CDR2 YYREEE (reference sequence). This CDR3 region has 15 residues. CDR3 DNA sequence: TGTGCCAGCAGCTTGGCCGGGGGGCGAGCCTACGAGCAGTACTTC. It codes for CASSLAGGRAYEQYF.

This sequence joins TRBV18 and TRBJ2-3, with a weak D call TRBD1 (6 bases). Trimming removed 4 bases at V and 7 bases at J, with 9 bases between. The CDR3 runs to 12 residues. Germline V gene lookup returns CDR1 KGHSH and CDR2 LQKENI. CDR3 nucleotide sequence: TGTGCCAGCTCACGGGACACCAATACGCAGTATTTT. Its protein product is CASSRDTNTQYF.

Concerning this clone itself: Other nucleotide sequences from this sample produce the same CDR3. The rearrangement links TRBV5-1 to TRBJ2-5; D gene uncertain. This CDR3 contains 13 residues. V lost 0 bases and J 2 bases, leaving 5 bases between the germline ends. Per germline, CDR1 SGHRS and CDR2 YFSETQ. DNA of the CDR3: TGCGCCAGCAGCTTGGACAGACAAGAGACCCAGTACTTC. Translated, it gives CASSLDRQETQYF.

The J gene is TRBJ1-1, the V gene TRBV7-8, with D maybe TRBD1 (6 bases). The ends were cut back, 1 base at V and 2 bases at J, with 11 bases in the middle. Germline V lookup: CDR1 SGHVS, CDR2 FQNEAQ. There are 15 residues in the CDR3. As DNA, the CDR3 is TGTGCCAGCAGCTTAGATGGCAGGGGTAACACTGAAGCTTTCTTT. This sequence encodes CASSLDGRGNTEAFF.

The chain carries TRBV6-6 and TRBJ1-2; D is unclear. Germline assignment: CDR1 MNHNY and CDR2 SVGAGI (reference sequence). The V end was cut by 5 bases, the J end by 6 bases, with 4 bases between. CDR3 length equals 10 residues. CDR3 DNA: TGTGCCAGCAGTAGAGATGGCTACACCTTC. Protein: CASSRDGYTF.

The chain uses TRBV6-5 and TRBJ2-5; D possibly corresponds to TRBD1 (6 bases). CDR3 length: 14 amino acids. Germline assignment: CDR1 MNHEY and CDR2 SVGAGI. The V and J ends lost 6 bases and 3 bases respectively, with 14 bases between them. DNA of the CDR3: TGTGCCAGCAGACTCAGGGGTCTCAAAGAGACCCAGTACTTC. Amino acids: CASRLRGLKETQYF.

The chain carries TRBV2 and TRBJ2-1; unclear D gene. Germline V gene data show CDR1 as SNHLY and CDR2 as FYNNEI. This CDR3 has 14 residues. V was shortened by 4 bases and J by 0 bases, with 7 bases between the two germline ends. The CDR3 reads CASSVMSSYNEQFF. The CDR3 nucleotides read TGTGCCAGCAGTGTTATGAGCTCCTACAATGAGCAGTTCTTC.